The clone carrying this T cell receptor (beta chain) was recorded a few times. This entry belongs to a study of neoadjuvant anti-PD-1 for oral cavity cancer. From germline, CDR1 is SGHRS and CDR2 YFSETQ. V dropped 0 bases and J dropped 1 base, with 4 bases sitting between them. The CDR3 runs to 13 residues. Assay: immunoSEQ multiplex PCR; the TCRdb copy retains only in-frame clones and omits some. This table holds 12,000 to 15,000 clones, roughly three fifths found once. J is TRBJ1-1 and V is TRBV5-1; D is uncertain. This receptor was taken from a person aged 35-79 years with oral cavity squamous cell carcinoma. The starting material was PBMCs, obtained before nivolumab (anti-PD-1) treatment. CDR3 protein: CASSLASNTEAFF. The CDR3 DNA sequence: TGCGCCAGCAGCTTGGCCTCGAACACTGAAGCTTTCTTT.